These T cell receptor beta chains were read from a single sample in a study of a mutant IDH1 vaccine in newly diagnosed glioma. The protocol was immunoSEQ multiplex PCR, while the TCRdb copy is restricted to in-frame clones and leaves out a portion. The table shows tens of thousands of clones, with approximately 78% occurring only once. These receptors' targets are unknown. Material: PBMCs, obtained from a glioma patient whose treatment included an IDH1 peptide vaccine. Receptors were obtained from a man aged 35 to 55 with glioma. Both conserved end residues are trimmed from each CDR3. Clone size is shown for a subset of rows, as once, few, many or a class of expanded clone.

v_gene,abundance,j_gene,CDR3aa
TRBV29-1,-,TRBJ2-7,SAMTGRAYEQY
TRBV28,few,TRBJ1-5,ASRDRVNQPQH
TRBV7-2,-,TRBJ1-1,ASSFPIQGTRDTEAF
TRBV7-2,-,TRBJ2-5,ASSSMVLSETQY
TRBV2,once,TRBJ2-7,ASSPLRGGEQY
TRBV27,-,TRBJ1-1,ASSLRAGALVEAF
TRBV30,-,TRBJ2-5,AWREEAASQY
TRBV19,-,TRBJ1-1,ASSIAGQGTAF
TRBV10-3,-,TRBJ2-3,AISAGTGTDTQY
TRBV10-3,-,TRBJ2-2,AISEASGRSAGELF
TRBV28,-,TRBJ2-2,ASTNGGSGMRELF
TRBV6-1,once,TRBJ1-4,ASRTYRNSNEKLF
TRBV27,-,TRBJ2-7,ASSARLASYEQY
TRBV18,-,TRBJ1-5,ASSSGQSPNQPQH
TRBV7-9,-,TRBJ2-7,ASSPTAGAPEQY
TRBV11-3,-,TRBJ1-2,ASSLGYGYT
TRBV7-8,-,TRBJ2-5,ASSLAGSRAGETQY
TRBV4-3,many,TRBJ2-6,ASSRSDSSSGANVLT
TRBV27,-,TRBJ2-2,ASSLSITFGGELF
TRBV6-5,-,TRBJ2-7,ASSGSYEQY
TRBV2,-,TRBJ2-5,ASSEGYGPETQY
TRBV7-8,-,TRBJ2-2,ASSFTASGNTGELF
TRBV5-3,-,TRBJ1-5,ARSLVGFNQPQH
TRBV15,once,TRBJ1-5,ATSRGLDGNQPQH
TRBV18,-,TRBJ2-2,ASSPRQNTGELF
TRBV10-3,-,TRBJ1-5,AIGEVPRGGQPQH
TRBV6-5,few,TRBJ2-6,ASSYDGSGANVLT
TRBV5-5,-,TRBJ2-3,ASSLAGSGGDTQY
TRBV9,-,TRBJ1-3,ASSPWDSQSSGNTIY
TRBV7-3,once,TRBJ2-3,ASSVDGAGSPTDTQY
TRBV4-3,-,TRBJ1-6,ASSHADRDFSPLH
TRBV10-3,-,TRBJ2-5,AISEADSLQETQY
TRBV5-4,-,TRBJ2-7,ASSWAWVGGYEQY
TRBV19,-,TRBJ2-7,ASSAGSGSYEQY
TRBV10-1,-,TRBJ2-1,ASSELGGKTDEQF
TRBV27,once,TRBJ2-5,ASSPRLGLGRETQY
TRBV6-1,few,TRBJ1-3,ASSEARGSGNTIY
TRBV4-3,-,TRBJ1-4,ASSQDVSRATNEKLF